This T cell receptor (beta chain) was found in a study of blood T cell repertoires in COVID-19. J lost 7 bases, V lost 6 bases, and 4 bases had no gene match. CDR3 length: 12 amino acids. The germline V gene has CDR1 SQVTM and CDR2 ANQGSEA. Per the authors' pipeline: The assay estimated nucleated cells by amplifying reference gene primers. The assay was immunoSEQ multiplex PCR, and TCRdb's table has in-frame clones only and misses some. That table is the source of V, J and clone size, and D and trimming were worked out from the DNA. The sample yields a few hundred thousand clones, about 87% seen once.

The clonotype originates from a woman aged 45 to 65 with acute or convalescent COVID-19. The specimen was peripheral blood. J is TRBJ1-2 and V is TRBV29-1, with 11 bases aligning to TRBD1. The DNA of the CDR3 is TGCAGCGTCGGACAGGGGGCGAGTGGCTACACCTTC. Amino acid sequence: CSVGQGASGYTF. Full variable domain (rest looked up from reference TRBV29-1 and TRBJ1-2): SAVISQKPSRDICQRGTSLTIQCQVDSQVTMMFWYRQQPGQSLTLIATANQGSEATYESGFVIDKFPISRPNLTFSTLTVSNMSPEDSSIYLCSVGQGASGYTFGSGTRLTVV.